The 16 T cell receptor beta chains below all came from one sample that was sequenced in a study of blood T cell repertoires in COVID-19. Here immunoSEQ multiplex PCR was the method, and the copy in TCRdb shows in-frame clones only, minus some. The repertoire has tens of thousands of clones, 65% to 80% of them found once; the top ten carry less than 30%. Sequencing was done on a sample of peripheral blood. The receptor set was obtained from a man between 60 and 70 years old with active or convalescent COVID-19.

The chain is built from TRBV5-4 and TRBJ1-1; possible D gene TRBD1, 6 bases. V shed 4 bases and J shed 4 bases, with 17 bases lying between them. From germline, CDR1 is SGHNT and CDR2 YYREEE (reference sequence). The CDR3 totals 15 residues. The CDR3, as DNA: TGTGCCAGCAGCACGGCACGGGGGGCGAGCACTGAAGCTTTCTTT. It is translated as CASSTARGASTEAFF.

V gene TRBV30 combines with J gene TRBJ2-5; 10 bases are a match to TRBD2. CDR1 is GTSNPN and CDR2 is SVGIG in the germline V gene (reference sequence). V lost 0 bases, J lost 7 bases, and 11 bases stayed unmatched. There are 16 residues in the CDR3. This CDR3 is CAWSVGSGGAMGTQYF. The CDR3 DNA is TGTGCCTGGAGTGTAGGGAGCGGGGGGGCAATGGGGACCCAGTACTTC.

The chain carries TRBV7-3 and TRBJ1-1; 7 positions match TRBD1. The germline V gene has CDR1 SGHTA and CDR2 FQGTGA. This CDR3 has 13 residues. V dropped 5 bases and J dropped 1; count of bases not matched to a gene: 1. For the CDR3, the DNA is TGTGCCAGCAGCGGACAGGAGAACACTGAAGCTTTCTTT. Protein product: CASSGQENTEAFF.

The chain has TRBV7-3 and TRBJ1-1; 7 positions agree with TRBD1. This CDR3 has 12 residues. The germline V gene has CDR1 SGHTA and CDR2 FQGTGA. Trimming at V came to 9 bases and at J to 2 bases, leaving 3 bases not matched to a gene. This CDR3 is CASRDSNTEAFF. The DNA for the CDR3 is TGTGCCAGTCGGGACAGTAACACTGAAGCTTTCTTT.

This clone appeared a few times. This chain uses TRBV3-1 (or the pseudogene TRBV3-2) with TRBJ2-2, with 8 bases fitting TRBD1. Germline V lookup: CDR1 LGHDT, CDR2 YNNKEL (reference sequence). Trimming took 3 bases from V and 4 from J; bases not matched to a gene: 4. The CDR3 consists of 15 residues. The CDR3 DNA reads TGTGCCAGCAGCCATTCCGACAGGGGCACCGGGGAGCTGTTTTTT. The encoded protein is CASSHSDRGTGELFF.

V is TRBV7-9 and J is TRBJ1-2; the D gene is possibly TRBD1 (5 bases). The CDR3 sequence is 12 residues long. CDR1 SEHNR and CDR2 FQNEAQ come from the germline V gene (reference sequence). V lost 4 bases to trimming and J lost 5 bases, with 8 bases between them. The CDR3 loop is CASSSTGYGYTF. DNA of the CDR3: TGTGCCAGCAGCTCTACAGGATATGGCTACACCTTC.

This clone was seen many times. The J gene is TRBJ2-1, the V gene TRBV27, with 11 bases lining up with TRBD1. Germline V CDR1 and CDR2: MNHEY, SMNVEV (reference sequence). Trimming cost V 6 bases and J 8 bases; bases outside gene matches: 3. CDR3 size: 13 residues. The CDR3 sequence is CASRRTGGDEQFF. CDR3 DNA: TGTGCCAGCAGGCGGACAGGGGGCGATGAGCAGTTCTTC.

A single count supports this clone. CDR3 DNA sequence: TGCAGCGTTGAGGCGGCGGACAGGGTCACAGATACGCAGTATTTT. It encodes CSVEAADRVTDTQYF. The gene calls are TRBV29-1 and TRBJ2-3; 8 nucleotides line up with TRBD1. This CDR3 contains 15 residues. V lost 3 bases and J lost 2; bases outside the gene matches: 7. Germline CDR1 reads SQVTM; CDR2 reads ANQGSEA.

The sample holds one count of this clone. The CDR3 nucleotides read TGTGCCAGCAGATCCTCGGGACAGGGGGCGAATCAGCAGTTCTTC. Residues: CASRSSGQGANQQFF. The gene calls are TRBV28 and TRBJ2-1; 12 bases are shared with TRBD1. This CDR3 contains 15 residues. J was trimmed by 11 bases and V by 6 bases; bases with no gene match: 11. Germline loops: CDR1 MDHEN, CDR2 SYDVKM.

The chain is built from TRBV21-1 and TRBJ2-7; the tabulated D call, TRBD1, remains unverified against the DNA. TRBV21-1 is flagged as a pseudogene. The CDR3 contains 14 residues. CDR3 sequence (DNA): TGTGCCAGCAGCATAGGCAGGGTGGGGTACGAGCAGTACTTC. This codes for CASSIGRVGYEQYF.

V and J are TRBV7-8 and TRBJ1-1, with D uncertain. This CDR3 contains 14 residues. CDR1 SGHVS and CDR2 FQNEAQ come from the germline V gene. Trimming cost V 1 base and J 1 base, with 7 bases left between them. The CDR3 DNA follows: TGTGCCAGCAGCTTAGTAGTACCGAACACTGAAGCTTTCTTT. Translated, it gives CASSLVVPNTEAFF.

The chain couples TRBV5-1 to TRBJ1-2; D is ambiguous. Germline V gene sequence: CDR1 SGHRS, CDR2 YFSETQ. V was clipped by 0 bases and J by 4 bases, with 19 bases between them. The length of the CDR3 is 17 residues. The CDR3, as DNA: TGCGCCAGCAGCTTGGCGGGGAGTCCCGGGATTAGCTATGGCTACACCTTC. Amino acids: CASSLAGSPGISYGYTF.

The chain couples TRBV6-5 to TRBJ1-4; TRBD1 matches 7 bases. CDR1 is MNHEY, CDR2 SVGAGI, per germline. CDR3 length: 14 residues. V lost 2 bases to trimming and J lost 5 bases; unmatched junction nucleotides: 2. The CDR3 here is CASSYRGQNEKLFF. The CDR3 DNA sequence: TGTGCCAGCAGTTACAGGGGACAGAATGAAAAACTGTTTTTT.

The chain joins TRBV3-1 (or the pseudogene TRBV3-2) to TRBJ1-2; a weak D match, TRBD1 (6 bases). Germline V gene data show CDR1 as LGHDT and CDR2 as YNNKEL (reference sequence). With 5 bases removed from V and 1 base from J, the gap between germline ends came to 8 bases. The CDR3 extends over 13 amino acids. CDR3 sequence reads: CASSRGGNYGYTF. CDR3 DNA sequence: TGTGCCAGCAGCAGGGGGGGTAACTATGGCTACACCTTC.

The CDR3 reads CASSSGPQADTQYF. For the CDR3, the DNA is TGTGCCAGCAGCTCCGGCCCCCAGGCAGATACGCAGTATTTT. The rearrangement uses TRBV11-1 and TRBJ2-3; D remains unclear. Germline V lookup: CDR1 SGHAT, CDR2 FQDESV (reference sequence). This CDR3 has 14 residues. Trimming removed 4 bases at V and 4 bases at J, with 12 bases between.

This clone showed up just once. In nucleotides, the CDR3 is TGTGCCAGCAGCCAAGAGGGACTAGCGATCGAGACCCAGTACTTC. Its protein is CASSQEGLAIETQYF. The chain carries TRBV3-1 (or the pseudogene TRBV3-2) and TRBJ2-5, with 10 bases lining up with TRBD2. Germline V lookup: CDR1 LGHDT, CDR2 YNNKEL (reference sequence). Unmatched junction bases numbered 3, after V lost 0 bases and J lost 5 bases. CDR3 length: 15 amino acids.